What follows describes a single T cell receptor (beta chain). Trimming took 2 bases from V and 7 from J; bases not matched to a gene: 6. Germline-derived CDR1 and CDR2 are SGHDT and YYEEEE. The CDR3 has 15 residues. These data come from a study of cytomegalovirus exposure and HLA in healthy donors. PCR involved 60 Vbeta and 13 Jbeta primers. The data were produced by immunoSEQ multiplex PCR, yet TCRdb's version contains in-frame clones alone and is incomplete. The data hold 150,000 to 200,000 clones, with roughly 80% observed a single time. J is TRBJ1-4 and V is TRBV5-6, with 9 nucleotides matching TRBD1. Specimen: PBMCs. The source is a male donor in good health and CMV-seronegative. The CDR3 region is CASSFRDRVVEKLFF. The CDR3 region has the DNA TGTGCCAGCAGCTTTAGGGACAGGGTGGTTGAAAAACTGTTTTTT.